These 23 T cell receptor beta chains were all obtained from the same sample, sequenced in a study of T cell responses to AZD1222 COVID-19 vaccine. Measured with immunoSEQ multiplex PCR; TCRdb has only the in-frame clones, and not every one. The sample contains 100,000 to 150,000 clones, around 92% of which appear only once. Sequences were derived from peripheral blood, sampled on day 0 of AZD1222 vaccination. Every receptor here comes from an adult in good health.

CDR3 loop: CASSYLAGRYQPQHF. CDR3 DNA sequence: TGTGCCAGCAGTTACTTGGCTGGGCGGTATCAGCCCCAGCATTTT. V and J are TRBV6-2 or TRBV6-3 and TRBJ1-5, with D hard to call. Between the trimmed V and J ends, which lost 1 base and 5 bases, there was a span of 12 bases. CDR1 and CDR2 from the germline V gene are MNHEY and SVGEGT. The CDR3 sequence is 15 residues long.

This clone was counted a single time. The rearrangement links TRBV29-1 to TRBJ1-3, with D perhaps matching TRBD1 (6 bases). Per the germline V gene, CDR1 is SQVTM and CDR2 is ANQGSEA. This CDR3 region has 13 residues. The germline V and J ends were trimmed by 8 bases and 1 base, with 12 bases remaining between them. CDR3 sequence reads: CSTMGQSGNTIYF. The CDR3 DNA sequence: TGCAGCACCATGGGACAATCTGGAAACACCATATATTTT.

This clone was detected once. The chain employs TRBV7-2 and TRBJ1-5, with unresolved D. Germline-derived CDR1 and CDR2 are SGHTA and FQGNSA. V lost 1 base and J 5 bases, leaving 15 bases between the germline ends. The CDR3 sequence is 16 residues long. CDR3 sequence (DNA): TGTGCCAGCAGCTTAGTCGCGGGCTTGGAGGATCAGCCCCAGCATTTT. Its protein is CASSLVAGLEDQPQHF.

The chain recombines TRBV7-2 with TRBJ2-5; 9 bases fit TRBD2. Germline V gene data show CDR1 as SGHTA and CDR2 as FQGNSA. The CDR3 sequence is 14 residues long. The ends lost 5 bases at V and 1 base at J; junction bases unmatched: 2. The DNA of the CDR3 is TGTGCCAGCAGCGCGGGACTAGCCCAAGAGACCCAGTACTTC. Amino acids: CASSAGLAQETQYF.

This chain joins TRBV6-5 and TRBJ1-5, with D tentatively TRBD1 (6 bases). V dropped 6 bases and J dropped 2 bases, with 11 bases sitting between them. This CDR3 has 14 residues. CDR1 and CDR2 (germline): MNHEY, SVGAGI. The CDR3 region has the DNA TGTGCCAGCAGGGACCGGACAGGCAATCAGCCCCAGCATTTT. It specifies CASRDRTGNQPQHF.

The chain combines TRBV21-1 with TRBJ1-5. TRBV21-1 is tagged as a pseudogene. CDR3 length equals 17 residues. CDR3 DNA sequence: TGTGCCAGCAGCAAAGAACCGGGTCATGGTGGCAATCAGCCCCAGCATTTT. The encoded protein is CASSKEPGHGGNQPQHF.

J is TRBJ2-1 and V is TRBV6-5, with D maybe TRBD2 (6 bases). CDR1 and CDR2 from the germline V gene are MNHEY and SVGAGI. CDR3 length: 15 residues. V gave up 5 bases and J gave up 8 bases, with 19 bases separating them. Written as DNA, the CDR3 is TGTGCCAGCAGTCAGACGGGAGTCTGGGCGGATGAGCAGTTCTTC. It yields the protein CASSQTGVWADEQFF.

This clone has a single count. The rearrangement uses TRBV7-9 and TRBJ2-2, with unresolved D. CDR1 is SEHNR, CDR2 FQNEAQ, per germline (reference sequence). V lost 5 bases, J lost 0 bases, and 16 bases lay in between. The CDR3 has 17 amino acids. The CDR3 region has the DNA TGTGCCAGCAGCCCCTTTTTGCAGAGCACGAACACCGGGGAGCTGTTTTTT. The encoded protein is CASSPFLQSTNTGELFF.

V usage is TRBV29-1 and J usage is TRBJ2-2; maybe TRBD2 (7 bases). The germline V gene encodes CDR1 SQVTM and CDR2 ANQGSEA. The CDR3 has 13 residues. With 6 bases removed from V and 6 bases from J, the gap between germline ends came to 14 bases. In DNA form, the CDR3 reads TGCAGCGTCCGGACGGGGGGCCCCGGGGAGCTGTTTTTT. This encodes CSVRTGGPGELFF.

The V and J genes are TRBV7-9 and TRBJ1-1; D is uncertain. This CDR3 is built from 14 residues. From germline, CDR1 is SEHNR and CDR2 FQNEAQ (reference sequence). V lost 2 bases, J lost 1 base, and 8 bases lay in between. CDR3 sequence reads: CASSLSGSNTEAFF. The CDR3 region has the DNA TGTGCCAGCAGCTTATCAGGATCGAACACTGAAGCTTTCTTT.

The CDR3: CASTRTGRVNQPQHF. As DNA, the CDR3 is TGTGCCAGTACCCGGACAGGGAGAGTCAATCAGCCCCAGCATTTT. J is TRBJ1-5 and V is TRBV19; 8 bases are shared with TRBD1. The CDR3 consists of 15 residues. Germline V gene lookup returns CDR1 LNHDA and CDR2 SQIVND (reference sequence). V was clipped by 7 bases and J by 3 bases; unmatched bases: 8.

The chain carries TRBV7-2 and TRBJ1-4; 7 bases fit TRBD1. After removal of 3 bases from V and 6 bases from J, the junction contained 7 bases not matched to a gene. The CDR3 has 15 amino acids. CDR1 and CDR2 (germline): SGHTA, FQGNSA. CDR3 sequence (DNA): TGTGCCAGCAGCTTGTGGACAGGTTTGGATGAAAAACTGTTTTTT. It specifies CASSLWTGLDEKLFF.

The chain recombines TRBV18 with TRBJ2-2; D is unresolved. V was pared by 4 bases and J by 4 bases, with 4 bases between. Germline lookup yields CDR1 KGHSH and CDR2 LQKENI. The CDR3 runs 12 residues. The CDR3 here is CASSLLTGELFF. In nucleotides, the CDR3 is TGTGCCAGCTCACTGCTCACCGGGGAGCTGTTTTTT.

The CDR3 here is CASSLPGGRSATQYF. As DNA, the CDR3 is TGTGCCAGCAGCTTGCCGGGGGGGCGATCTGCGACCCAGTACTTC. The chain has TRBV5-6 and TRBJ2-5; the match to TRBD2 covers 8 bases. Germline CDR1 SGHDT, CDR2 YYEEEE. Trimming cost V 1 base and J 7 bases; bases outside gene matches: 9. This CDR3 region has 15 residues.

V and J are TRBV19 and TRBJ1-2; maybe TRBD1 (5 bases). Germline V gene data show CDR1 as LNHDA and CDR2 as SQIVND (reference sequence). This CDR3 has 17 amino acids. The germline V and J ends were trimmed by 6 bases and 1 base, with 21 bases remaining between them. The CDR3 protein is CASSRTDGTAINYGYTF. The CDR3 DNA sequence: TGTGCCAGTAGCCGCACCGATGGGACGGCGATTAACTATGGCTACACCTTC.

This chain joins TRBV11-2 and TRBJ1-2; D unclear. The CDR3 consists of 15 residues. CDR1 SGHAT and CDR2 FQNNGV come from the germline V gene. Trimming shortened V by 6 bases and J by 6 bases, and 20 bases separated the two germline ends. Here the CDR3 DNA reads TGTGCCAGCAGGCATACGGACCAACTCCCTAATGGCTACACCTTC. Protein product: CASRHTDQLPNGYTF.

V usage is TRBV24-1 and J usage is TRBJ2-2; 11 nucleotides line up with TRBD2. The ends lost 4 bases at V and 0 bases at J; junction bases unmatched: 6. The CDR3 length is 18 residues. Germline assignment: CDR1 KGHDR and CDR2 SFDVKD. The CDR3 here is CATSEQTSGSSNTGELFF. For the CDR3, the DNA is TGTGCCACCAGTGAACAAACTAGCGGGAGCTCGAACACCGGGGAGCTGTTTTTT.

The rearrangement uses TRBV6-5 and TRBJ2-3; D is undetermined. Germline V CDR1 and CDR2: MNHEY, SVGAGI. This CDR3 is 13 amino acids long. V was pared by 6 bases and J by 4 bases, with 11 bases between. This chain's CDR3 is CASRGKRADTQYF. In DNA, the CDR3 is TGTGCCAGCAGGGGGAAACGCGCAGATACGCAGTATTTT.

The V gene is TRBV28, the J gene TRBJ2-5; TRBD1 matches at 10 bases. V lost 6 bases, J lost 3 bases, and 10 bases stayed unmatched. The germline gives CDR1 MDHEN, CDR2 SYDVKM. The CDR3 contains 16 residues. The CDR3 DNA reads TGTGCCAGCAGAGACCCCGGGACAGGGGTCAAAGAGACCCAGTACTTC. Amino acid sequence: CASRDPGTGVKETQYF.

The chain links TRBV2 to TRBJ1-1, with D perhaps matching TRBD1 (6 bases). Per germline, CDR1 SNHLY and CDR2 FYNNEI. The CDR3 contains 14 residues. Trimming removed 6 bases from V and 0 bases from J, with 11 bases in between. For the CDR3, the DNA is TGTGCCAGCAGAGGACAGCTCTTGAACACTGAAGCTTTCTTT. Protein sequence: CASRGQLLNTEAFF.

The rearrangement uses TRBV18 and TRBJ1-1; the match to TRBD1 covers 7 bases. Germline CDR1 and CDR2: KGHSH and LQKENI. Trimming at V came to 0 bases and at J to 5 bases, leaving 0 bases not matched to a gene. There are 13 residues in the CDR3. The CDR3 is CASSPPQGTEAFF. The CDR3 region has the DNA TGTGCCAGCTCACCACCACAGGGGACTGAAGCTTTCTTT.

This clone was seen only a few times. Sequence at one end of the junction differs from germline and may be a read error. The sample contains more than one DNA sequence encoding this CDR3. CDR3 coding DNA: TGTGCCAGCAGCTTAGGGCCCTATGGCTACACCTTC. This encodes CASSLGPYGYTF. This chain links TRBV12-3 or TRBV12-4 with TRBJ1-2; the D is unclear. The CDR3 has 12 amino acids.

V gene TRBV6-2 or TRBV6-3 combines with J gene TRBJ1-4; D unresolved. CDR1 and CDR2 (germline): MNHEY, SVGEGT. V gave up 4 bases and J gave up 0 bases, with 6 bases separating them. The CDR3 spans 14 residues. CDR3 residues: CASSSQATNEKLFF. CDR3 in DNA: TGTGCCAGCAGTTCGCAGGCAACTAATGAAAAACTGTTTTTT.